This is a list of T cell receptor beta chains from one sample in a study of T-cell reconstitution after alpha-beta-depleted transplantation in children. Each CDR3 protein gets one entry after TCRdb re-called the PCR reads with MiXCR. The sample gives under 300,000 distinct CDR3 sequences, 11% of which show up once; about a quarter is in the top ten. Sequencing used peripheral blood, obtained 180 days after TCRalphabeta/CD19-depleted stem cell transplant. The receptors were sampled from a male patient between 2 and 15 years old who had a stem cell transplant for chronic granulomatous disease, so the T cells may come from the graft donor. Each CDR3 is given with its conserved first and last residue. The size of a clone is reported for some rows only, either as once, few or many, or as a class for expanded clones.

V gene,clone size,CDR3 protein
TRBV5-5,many,CASSYRLAPYNEQFF
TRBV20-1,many,CSARDTNEQFF
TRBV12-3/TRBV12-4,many,CASSWTVNQPQHF
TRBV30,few,CASPKREAGGVTGELFF
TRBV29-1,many,CSVVGSSYNEQFF
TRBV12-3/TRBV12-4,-,CASSLRTGGVEQYF
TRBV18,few,CASSPGPGSEAFF
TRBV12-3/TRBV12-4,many,CASSPRVGQPQHF
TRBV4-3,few,CASSKDRGGSYEQYF
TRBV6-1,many,CASSERETGANVLTF
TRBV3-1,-,CASSRGQDLGGYTF
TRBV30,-,CAWSVGGIGQFF
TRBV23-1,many,CASSQFERFNEKLFF
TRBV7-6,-,CASSLLTGTGSSYNEQFF
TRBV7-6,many,CASSDTGLPTAYEQYF
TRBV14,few,CASSQEMGEQYF
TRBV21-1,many,CASSKAGGQALPDNEQFF
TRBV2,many,CASSERWEGEQYF
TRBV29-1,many,CSVVGTGGYEQYF
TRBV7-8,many,CASSLVLLGNYEQYF
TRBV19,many,CASRSGRGGLNEQFF
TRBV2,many,CASLSGMQTQYF
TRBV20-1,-,CSARRGGGSYEQYF
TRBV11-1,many,CASSFGLAGGAPQETQYF
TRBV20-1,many,CSVAGVIGASTDTQYF
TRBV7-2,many,CASSLAGGRRDTQYF
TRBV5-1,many,CASGVAMSMGYEQYF
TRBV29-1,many,CSVGGTNYNEQFF
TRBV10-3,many,CAISGQGVRDTEAFF